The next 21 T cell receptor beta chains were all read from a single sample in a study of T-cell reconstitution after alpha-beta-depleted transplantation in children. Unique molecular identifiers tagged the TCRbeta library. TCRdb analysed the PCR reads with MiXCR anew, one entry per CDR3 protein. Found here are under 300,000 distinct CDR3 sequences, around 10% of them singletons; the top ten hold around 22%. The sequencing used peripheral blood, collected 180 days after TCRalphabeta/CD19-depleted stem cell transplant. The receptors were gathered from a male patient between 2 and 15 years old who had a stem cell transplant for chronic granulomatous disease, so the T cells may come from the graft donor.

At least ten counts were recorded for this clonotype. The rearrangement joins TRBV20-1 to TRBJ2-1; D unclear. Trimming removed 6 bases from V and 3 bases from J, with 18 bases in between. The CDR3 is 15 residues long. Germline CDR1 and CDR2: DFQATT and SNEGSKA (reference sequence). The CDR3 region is CSAPRPPDFYNEQFF. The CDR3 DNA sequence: TGCAGTGCCCCCCGCCCCCCCGACTTCTACAATGAGCAGTTCTTC.

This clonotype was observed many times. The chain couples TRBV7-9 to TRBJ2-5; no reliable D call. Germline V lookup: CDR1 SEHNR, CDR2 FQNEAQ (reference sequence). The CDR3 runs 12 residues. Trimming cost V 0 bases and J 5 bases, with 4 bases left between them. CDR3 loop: CASSLAVETQYF. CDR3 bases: TGTGCCAGCAGCTTAGCTGTTGAGACCCAGTACTTC.

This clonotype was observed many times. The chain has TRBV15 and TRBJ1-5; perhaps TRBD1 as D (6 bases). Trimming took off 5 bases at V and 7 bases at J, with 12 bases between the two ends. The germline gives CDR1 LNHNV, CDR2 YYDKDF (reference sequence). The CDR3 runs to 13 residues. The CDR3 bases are TGTGCCACCAGCCAGGGGCCCGGGCAGCCCCAGCATTTT. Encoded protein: CATSQGPGQPQHF. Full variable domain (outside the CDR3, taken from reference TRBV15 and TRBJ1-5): DAMVIQNPRYQVTQFGKPVTLSCSQTLNHNVMYWYQQKSSQAPKLLFHYYDKDFNNEADTPDNFQSRRPNTSFCFLDIRSPGLGDTAMYLCATSQGPGQPQHFGDGTRLSIL.

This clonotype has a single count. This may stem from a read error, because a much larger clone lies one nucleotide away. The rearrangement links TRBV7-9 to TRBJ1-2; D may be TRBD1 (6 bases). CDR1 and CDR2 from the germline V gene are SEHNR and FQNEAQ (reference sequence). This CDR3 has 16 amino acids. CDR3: CASSPPQQGVIYGDTF. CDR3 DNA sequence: TGTGCCAGCAGCCCGCCCCAACAGGGCGTAATCTATGGCGACACCTTC. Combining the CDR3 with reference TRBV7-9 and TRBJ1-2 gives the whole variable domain DTGVSQNPRHKITKRGQNVTFRCDPISEHNRLYWYRQTLGQGPEFLTYFQNEAQLEKSRLLSDRFSAERPKGSFSTLEIQRTEQGDSAMYLCASSPPQQGVIYGDTFGSGTRLTVV.

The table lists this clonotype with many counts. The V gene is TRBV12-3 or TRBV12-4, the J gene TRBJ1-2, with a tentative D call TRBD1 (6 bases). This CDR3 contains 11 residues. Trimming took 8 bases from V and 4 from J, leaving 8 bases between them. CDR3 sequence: CASGQIYGYTF. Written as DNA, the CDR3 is TGTGCCAGCGGACAGATCTATGGCTACACCTTC.

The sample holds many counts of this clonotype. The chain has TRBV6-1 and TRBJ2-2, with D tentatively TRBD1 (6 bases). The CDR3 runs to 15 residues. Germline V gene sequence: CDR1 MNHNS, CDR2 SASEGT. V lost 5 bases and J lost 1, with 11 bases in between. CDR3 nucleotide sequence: TGTGCCAGCAGTCCACTGACAGGGAACACCGGGGAGCTGTTTTTT. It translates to CASSPLTGNTGELFF.

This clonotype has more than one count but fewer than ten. The CDR3, as DNA: TGTGCCAGCACCCCGACGGGGCTCCGCACAGATACGCAGTATTTT. Translated: CASTPTGLRTDTQYF. The chain has TRBV6-1 and TRBJ2-3; D is possibly TRBD1 or TRBD2 (5 bases each). The germline V gene has CDR1 MNHNS and CDR2 SASEGT. Between the trimmed V and J ends, which lost 7 bases and 1 base, there was a span of 15 bases. The length of the CDR3 is 15 residues.

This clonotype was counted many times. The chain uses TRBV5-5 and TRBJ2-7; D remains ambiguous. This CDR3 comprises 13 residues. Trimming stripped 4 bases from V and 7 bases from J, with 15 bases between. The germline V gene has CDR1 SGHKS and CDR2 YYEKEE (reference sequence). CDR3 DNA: TGTGCCAGCAGCCCCGCGCCCCTCCGAGAGCAGTACTTC. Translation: CASSPAPLREQYF.

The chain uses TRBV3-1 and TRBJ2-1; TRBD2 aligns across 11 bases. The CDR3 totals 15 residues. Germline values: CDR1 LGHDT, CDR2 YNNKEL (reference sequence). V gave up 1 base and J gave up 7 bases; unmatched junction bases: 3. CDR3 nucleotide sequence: TGTGCCAGCAGCCAAGTAGGGACTAGCGGAAATGAGCAGTTCTTC. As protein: CASSQVGTSGNEQFF.

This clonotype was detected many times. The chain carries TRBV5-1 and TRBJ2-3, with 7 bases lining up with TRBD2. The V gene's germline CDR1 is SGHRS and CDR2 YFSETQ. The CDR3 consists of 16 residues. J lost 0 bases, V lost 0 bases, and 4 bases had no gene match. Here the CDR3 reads CASSLGLAASTDTQYF. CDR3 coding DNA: TGCGCCAGCAGCTTGGGGCTAGCGGCTAGCACAGATACGCAGTATTTT.

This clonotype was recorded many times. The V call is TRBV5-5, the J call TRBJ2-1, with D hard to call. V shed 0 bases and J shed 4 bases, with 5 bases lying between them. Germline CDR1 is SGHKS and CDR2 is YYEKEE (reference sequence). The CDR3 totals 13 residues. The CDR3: CASSLATYNEQFF. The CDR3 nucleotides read TGTGCCAGCAGCTTGGCCACATACAATGAGCAGTTCTTC.

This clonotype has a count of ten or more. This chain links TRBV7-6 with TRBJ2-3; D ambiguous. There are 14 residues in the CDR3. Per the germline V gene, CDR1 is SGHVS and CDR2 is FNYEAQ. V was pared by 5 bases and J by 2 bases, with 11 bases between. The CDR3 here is CASSHNGPTDTQYF. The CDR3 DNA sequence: TGTGCCAGCAGCCATAACGGGCCCACAGATACGCAGTATTTT. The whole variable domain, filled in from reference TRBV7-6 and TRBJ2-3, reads GAGVSQSPRYKVTKRGQDVALRCDPISGHVSLYWYRQALGQGPEFLTYFNYEAQQDKSGLPNDRFSAERPEGSISTLTIQRTEQRDSAMYRCASSHNGPTDTQYFGPGTRLTVL.

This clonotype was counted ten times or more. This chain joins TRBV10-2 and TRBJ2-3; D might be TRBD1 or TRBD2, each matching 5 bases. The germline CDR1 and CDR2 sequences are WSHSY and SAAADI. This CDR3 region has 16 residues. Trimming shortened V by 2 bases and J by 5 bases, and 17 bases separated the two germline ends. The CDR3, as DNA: TGCGCCAGCAGTGAGACAGGACTGGGGGTTCGAGATACGCAGTATTTT. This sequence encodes CASSETGLGVRDTQYF.

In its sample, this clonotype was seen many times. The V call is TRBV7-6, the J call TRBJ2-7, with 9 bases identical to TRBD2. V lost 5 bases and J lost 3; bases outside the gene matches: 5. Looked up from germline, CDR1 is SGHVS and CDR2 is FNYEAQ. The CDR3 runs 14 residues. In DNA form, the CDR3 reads TGTGCCAGCAGCGCAGCGGGAGGTGTCTACGAGCAGTACTTC. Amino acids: CASSAAGGVYEQYF.

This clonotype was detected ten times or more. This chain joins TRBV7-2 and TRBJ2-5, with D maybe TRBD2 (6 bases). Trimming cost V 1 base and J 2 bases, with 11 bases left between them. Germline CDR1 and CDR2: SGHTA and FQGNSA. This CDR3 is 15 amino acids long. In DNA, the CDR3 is TGTGCCAGCAGCTTAGGACTAGTCTATCAAGAGACCCAGTACTTC. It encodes CASSLGLVYQETQYF.

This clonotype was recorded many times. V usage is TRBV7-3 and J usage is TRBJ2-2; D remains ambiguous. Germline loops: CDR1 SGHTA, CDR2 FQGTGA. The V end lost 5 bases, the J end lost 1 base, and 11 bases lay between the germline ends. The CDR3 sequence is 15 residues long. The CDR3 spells CASSLFPGNTGELFF. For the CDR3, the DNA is TGTGCCAGCAGCCTTTTCCCAGGGAACACCGGGGAGCTGTTTTTT.

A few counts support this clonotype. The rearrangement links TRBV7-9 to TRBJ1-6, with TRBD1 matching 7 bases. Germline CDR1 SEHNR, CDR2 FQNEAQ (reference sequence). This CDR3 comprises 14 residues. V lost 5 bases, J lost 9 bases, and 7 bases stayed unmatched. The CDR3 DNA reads TGTGCCAGCAGCCCCACAGGGGCAGTTTCACCCCTCCACTTT. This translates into CASSPTGAVSPLHF.

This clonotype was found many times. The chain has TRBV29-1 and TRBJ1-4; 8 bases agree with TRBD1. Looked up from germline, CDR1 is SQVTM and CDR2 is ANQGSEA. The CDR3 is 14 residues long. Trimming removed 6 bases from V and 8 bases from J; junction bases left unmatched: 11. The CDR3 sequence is CSVAGGSGGEKLFF. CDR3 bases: TGCAGCGTAGCTGGTGGATCAGGGGGCGAAAAACTGTTTTTT.

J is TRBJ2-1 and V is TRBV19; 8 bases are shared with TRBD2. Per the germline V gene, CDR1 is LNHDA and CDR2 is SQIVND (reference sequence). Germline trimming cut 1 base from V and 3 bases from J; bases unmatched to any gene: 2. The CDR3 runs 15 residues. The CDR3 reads CASSIARGGYNEQFF. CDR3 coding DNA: TGTGCCAGTAGTATAGCCCGGGGGGGCTACAATGAGCAGTTCTTC.

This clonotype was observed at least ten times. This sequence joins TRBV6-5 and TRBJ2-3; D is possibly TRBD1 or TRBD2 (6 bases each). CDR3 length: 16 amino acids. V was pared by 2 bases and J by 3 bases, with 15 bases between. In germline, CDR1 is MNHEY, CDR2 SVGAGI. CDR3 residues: CASSYRGAPRTDTQYF. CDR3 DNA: TGTGCCAGCAGTTACAGGGGGGCGCCGCGGACAGATACGCAGTATTTT.

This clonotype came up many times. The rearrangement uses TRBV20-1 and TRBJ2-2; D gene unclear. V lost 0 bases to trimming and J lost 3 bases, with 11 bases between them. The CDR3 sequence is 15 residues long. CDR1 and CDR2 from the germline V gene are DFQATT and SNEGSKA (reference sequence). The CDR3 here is CSAREVAVYTGELFF. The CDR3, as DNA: TGCAGTGCTAGAGAAGTCGCAGTTTACACCGGGGAGCTGTTTTTT.